The 4 T cell receptor beta chains below were found in one sample sequenced in a study of blood T cell repertoires in COVID-19. The table came from immunoSEQ multiplex PCR; TCRdb's copy has only in-frame clones and leaves some out. There are roughly 210,000 clones in the sample; roughly 90% occur only once, and approximately 1.6% lies in the top ten. Sequencing was performed on peripheral blood. The receptor source for this set is a man aged 70 or older with acute or convalescent COVID-19.

The chain joins TRBV30 to TRBJ2-7; D gene ambiguous. This CDR3 comprises 12 residues. V lost 7 bases, J lost 0 bases, and 10 bases lay in between. Germline CDR1 is GTSNPN and CDR2 is SVGIG (reference sequence). As DNA, the CDR3 is TGTGCCTTAGAGACGGGCTCCTACGAGCAGTACTTC. As protein: CALETGSYEQYF. Full variable domain (outside the CDR3, taken from reference TRBV30 and TRBJ2-7): SQTIHQWPATLVQPVGSPLSLECTVEGTSNPNLYWYRQAAGRGLQLLFYSVGIGQISSEVPQNLSASRPQDRQFILSSKKLLLSDSGFYLCALETGSYEQYFGPGTRLTVT.

The CDR3 loop is CATSGQTEAFF. The DNA of the CDR3 is TGTGCCACATCGGGACAAACAGAAGCTTTCTTT. The rearrangement joins TRBV10-3 to TRBJ1-1, with D tentatively TRBD1 (6 bases). Germline values: CDR1 ENHRY, CDR2 SYGVKD. The CDR3 is 11 residues long. With 10 bases removed from V and 8 bases from J, the gap between germline ends came to 14 bases.

The V and J genes are TRBV3-1 (or the pseudogene TRBV3-2) and TRBJ1-4; D is undetermined. V was shortened by 1 base and J by 5 bases, with 14 bases between the two germline ends. Germline CDR1 LGHDT, CDR2 YNNKEL (reference sequence). The CDR3 covers 16 residues. CDR3 amino acids: CASSQVERSANEKLFF. For the CDR3, the DNA is TGTGCCAGCAGCCAAGTAGAGAGGAGCGCGAATGAAAAACTGTTTTTT.

This clone was seen a handful of times. The CDR3 is CATATLDRDNTIYF. CDR3 sequence (DNA): TGTGCCACCGCTACCCTTGACAGGGATAACACCATATATTTT. This chain joins TRBV24-1 and TRBJ1-3, with TRBD1 matching 7 bases. The CDR3 is 14 residues long. J lost 7 bases, V lost 9 bases, and 11 bases had no gene match. The germline V gene encodes CDR1 KGHDR and CDR2 SFDVKD.